A single TCR beta chain is shown here with its context. Sequencing used immunoSEQ multiplex PCR; TCRdb keeps in-frame clones, though not all of them. The sample consists of approximately 89,000 clones, roughly 94% of them appearing once. The sample originates from a study of T cell changes during pregnancy in multiple sclerosis. This CDR3 has 19 residues. The sequenced sample was peripheral blood, obtained in the third trimester of pregnancy. The chain joins TRBV21-1 to TRBJ2-7; the table's TRBD2 call for D was not verified on the DNA. TRBV21-1 is given as a pseudogene. This receptor was identified in a female donor with multiple sclerosis, enrolled in a pregnancy study. The CDR3 nucleotides read TGTGCCAGCAGCGAAAATGGGACTAGCGGGAGGGCCCTATGGTACGAGCAGTACTTC. Protein: CASSENGTSGRALWYEQYF.